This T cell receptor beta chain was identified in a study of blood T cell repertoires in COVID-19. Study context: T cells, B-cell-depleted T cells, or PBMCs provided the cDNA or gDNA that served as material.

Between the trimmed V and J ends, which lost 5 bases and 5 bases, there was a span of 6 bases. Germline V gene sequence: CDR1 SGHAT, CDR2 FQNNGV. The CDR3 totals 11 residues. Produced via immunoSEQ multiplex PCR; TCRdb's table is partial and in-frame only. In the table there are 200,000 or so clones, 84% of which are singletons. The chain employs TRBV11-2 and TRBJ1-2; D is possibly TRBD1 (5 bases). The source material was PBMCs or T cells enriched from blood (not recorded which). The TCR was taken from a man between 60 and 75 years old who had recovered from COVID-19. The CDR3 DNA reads TGTGCCAGCAGCCCAGGGTATGGCTACACCTTC. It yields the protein CASSPGYGYTF.